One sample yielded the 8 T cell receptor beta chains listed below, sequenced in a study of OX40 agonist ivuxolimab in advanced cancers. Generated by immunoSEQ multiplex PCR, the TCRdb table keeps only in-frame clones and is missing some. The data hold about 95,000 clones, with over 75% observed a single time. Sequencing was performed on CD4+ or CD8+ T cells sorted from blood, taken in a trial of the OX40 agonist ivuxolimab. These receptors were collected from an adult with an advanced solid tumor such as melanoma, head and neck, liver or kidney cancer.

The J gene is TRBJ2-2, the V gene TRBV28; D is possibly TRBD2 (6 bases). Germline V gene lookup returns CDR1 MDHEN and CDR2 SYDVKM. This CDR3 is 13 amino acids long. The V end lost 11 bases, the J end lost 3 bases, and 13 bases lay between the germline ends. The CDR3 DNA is TGTGCCTCAGCAGCGGGTGACACCGGGGAGCTGTTTTTT. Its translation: CASAAGDTGELFF.

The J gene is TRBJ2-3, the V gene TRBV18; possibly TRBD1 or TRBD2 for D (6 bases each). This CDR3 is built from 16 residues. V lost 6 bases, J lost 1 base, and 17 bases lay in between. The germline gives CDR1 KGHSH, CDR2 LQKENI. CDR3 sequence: CASSYQGGQRTDTQYF. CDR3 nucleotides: TGTGCCAGCTCGTATCAAGGGGGGCAGCGCACAGATACGCAGTATTTT.

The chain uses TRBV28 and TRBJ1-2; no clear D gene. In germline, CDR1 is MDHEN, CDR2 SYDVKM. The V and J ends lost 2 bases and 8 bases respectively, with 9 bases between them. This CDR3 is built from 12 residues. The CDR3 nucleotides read TGTGCCAGCAGTTTACAGGTTGGGGGCTACACCTTC. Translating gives CASSLQVGGYTF.

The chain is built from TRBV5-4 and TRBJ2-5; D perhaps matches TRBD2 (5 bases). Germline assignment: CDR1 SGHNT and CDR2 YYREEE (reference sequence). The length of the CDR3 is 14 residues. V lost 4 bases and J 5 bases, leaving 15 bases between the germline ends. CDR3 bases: TGTGCCAGCAGCCCGGTCCTTAGCGCTGAGACCCAGTACTTC. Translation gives CASSPVLSAETQYF.

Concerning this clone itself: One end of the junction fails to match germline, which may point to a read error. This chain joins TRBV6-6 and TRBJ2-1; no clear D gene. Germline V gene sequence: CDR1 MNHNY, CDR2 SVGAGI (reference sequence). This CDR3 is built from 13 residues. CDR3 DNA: TGTGCCAGCAGGGAAAGCTCCTACAATGGGCAGTTCTTC. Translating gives CASRESSYNGQFF.

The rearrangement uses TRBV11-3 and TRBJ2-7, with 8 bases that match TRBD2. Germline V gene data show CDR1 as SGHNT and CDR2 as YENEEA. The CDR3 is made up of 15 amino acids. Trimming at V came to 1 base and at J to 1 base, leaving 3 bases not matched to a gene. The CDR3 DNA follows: TGTGCCAGCAGCTTAGCGGGAGGGCTATCCTACGAGCAGTACTTC. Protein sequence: CASSLAGGLSYEQYF.

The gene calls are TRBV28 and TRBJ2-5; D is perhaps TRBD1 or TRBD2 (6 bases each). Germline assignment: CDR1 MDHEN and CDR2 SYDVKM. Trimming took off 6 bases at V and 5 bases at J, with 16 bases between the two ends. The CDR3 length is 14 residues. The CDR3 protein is CASRTPQGGETQYF. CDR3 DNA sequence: TGTGCCAGCAGAACTCCACAGGGAGGCGAGACCCAGTACTTC.

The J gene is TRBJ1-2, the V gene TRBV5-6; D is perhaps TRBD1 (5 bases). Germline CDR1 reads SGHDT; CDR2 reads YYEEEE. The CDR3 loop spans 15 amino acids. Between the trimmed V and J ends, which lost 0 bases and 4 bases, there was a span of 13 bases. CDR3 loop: CASSLAGPAAYGYTF. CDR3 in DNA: TGTGCCAGCAGCTTGGCGGGACCCGCTGCCTATGGCTACACCTTC.